Sequencing of this T cell receptor (beta chain) was carried out in a study of shared clonotypes between healthy human individuals. In the study overall: Used for every donor were three CD4 naive, three CD4 memory, two CD8 naive and one CD8 memory plate. General observations from the study: Larger richness was generally estimated for naive than memory subsets.

Concerning this clone: No antigen is known for it.

Trimming took off 0 bases at V and 3 bases at J, with 15 bases between the two ends. The CDR3 runs 16 residues. Germline CDR1 reads SGHRS; CDR2 reads YFSETQ. The table came from immunoSEQ multiplex PCR; TCRdb's copy has only in-frame clones and leaves some out. The data hold 2 million to 2.5 million clones, with around 93% observed a single time. This chain links TRBV5-1 with TRBJ2-5, with D perhaps matching TRBD1 (6 bases). Sequencing was carried out using naive CD4+ T cells from PBMCs. This sample's subset: CD45RA+ positively selected. The source of this sequence is a man younger than 30 in good health. Some clones in this sample may be carry-over from other donors' samples. DNA for the CDR3: TGCGCCAGCAGCTTGGCCGTATGGGACATCGAAGAGACCCAGTACTTC. This sequence encodes CASSLAVWDIEETQYF.